This TCR beta chain was obtained from a study of T cell repertoires in cytomegalovirus infection. Background on the study: TCR beta signatures that were public indicated CMV infection and matching HLA type.

Findings of the study overall: Accumulated public TCR beta family frequency recognized individuals carrying CMV together with the relevant HLA. HLA-C-restricted CMV clonotypes gave the most frequent clonotype in two of eight donors.

The CDR3 has 12 residues. V lost 2 bases, J lost 5 bases, and 6 bases lay in between. The germline V gene has CDR1 MDHEN and CDR2 SYDVKM. TCRdb used MiXCR to reprocess the reads, holding one entry per CDR3 protein. The table has 200,000 or so distinct CDR3 sequences, approximately 19% seen once. Ten or more counts support this clonotype. Its antigen is undetermined. This TCR was sampled from a human donor in good health (CMV status not recorded). Some clones in this sample may be carry-over from other donors' samples. The V and J genes are TRBV28 and TRBJ2-5; D is undetermined. The sequencing input was PBMCs. The CDR3 loop reads CASSLVSETQYF. Written as DNA, the CDR3 is TGTGCCAGCAGTTTAGTATCGGAGACCCAGTACTTC.